This T cell receptor (beta chain) was captured in a study of STAT3 mutations in large granular lymphocyte leukemia. Approximately 40,000 productive templates were obtained per sample on average. Measured with immunoSEQ multiplex PCR; TCRdb has only the in-frame clones, and not every one. Of almost 25,000 clones detected, about 94% appear once; the ten largest clones hold around 7.1%. Turning to this clone: What it binds is unknown.

Germline V gene sequence: CDR1 SGHRS, CDR2 YFSETQ. V lost 7 bases to trimming and J lost 7 bases, with 9 bases between them. CDR3 length: 11 amino acids. Study conclusions and caveats: At least one immunodominant TCR beta clonotype appeared in every T-cell large granular lymphocyte leukemia patient. TCR clonotype switching after therapy occurred in about 35% of the 18 patients. Differing intervals and regimens complicate linking therapy response to clone burden.

Sequenced sample: peripheral blood mononuclear cells. The source is a man aged 40-49 years with T-cell large granular lymphocyte leukemia. Some clones in this sample may be carry-over from other donors' samples. The V and J genes are TRBV5-1 and TRBJ2-1; D unresolved. CDR3 sequence: CASSTQNEQFF. CDR3 sequence (DNA): TGCGCCAGCTCTACCCAGAATGAGCAGTTCTTC.